A selection of T cell receptor beta chains follows, all from one sample in a study of blood T cells in healthy people across ages. TCRdb fed the 5' RACE reads into MiXCR, producing one record per CDR3 protein. The sample consists of hundreds of thousands of distinct CDR3 sequences, roughly 26% of them appearing once. Material: blood. Receptors were obtained from a woman of 80 years or more in good health. CDR3s include the opening cysteine and the closing phenylalanine or tryptophan. Fields, in order: V gene, J gene, D gene, clone size, CDR3 protein, CDR3 DNA. A D gene is named only where the DNA matches it firmly. Not all rows give a size; the values are once, few, many and, for expanded clones, a class.

TRBV20-1	TRBJ2-7	TRBD1	NA	CSARDQDRGLNEQYF	TGCAGTGCTAGAGATCAGGACAGGGGGCTTAACGAGCAGTACTTC
TRBV5-1	TRBJ2-2	TRBD1	NA	CASSYRDRANTGELFF	TGCGCCAGCAGTTACCGGGACAGGGCGAACACCGGGGAGCTGTTTTTT
TRBV3-1	TRBJ1-2	NA	many	CASSQPYRAGDYGYTF	TGTGCCAGCAGCCAACCATACAGGGCCGGCGACTATGGCTACACCTTC
TRBV12-3/TRBV12-4	TRBJ2-3	TRBD1	many	CASSPPTGQGATDTQYF	TGTGCCAGCAGTCCTCCTACGGGACAGGGGGCCACAGATACGCAGTATTTT
TRBV11-2	TRBJ2-1	TRBD1	few	CASTKGDRGYEQFF	TGTGCCAGCACCAAGGGGGACAGGGGTTATGAGCAGTTCTTC
TRBV7-2	TRBJ2-5	NA	many	CASSSGTSSWTQYF	TGTGCCAGCAGCTCCGGGACCTCATCTTGGACCCAGTACTTC
TRBV5-1	TRBJ2-3	TRBD1	many	CASGAGTGRDTQYF	TGCGCCAGCGGCGCCGGGACAGGGCGAGATACGCAGTATTTT
TRBV5-5	TRBJ1-1	TRBD1	NA	CASSCDRVGGTKAFF	TGTGCCAGCAGCTGTGACAGGGTCGGAGGCACTAAAGCTTTCTTT
TRBV6-2/TRBV6-3	TRBJ2-2	NA	NA	CASSYSIATGELFF	TGTGCCAGCAGTTACTCGATAGCCACCGGGGAGCTGTTTTTT
TRBV5-6	TRBJ2-1	TRBD1	many	CASSLGRTGGNNEQFF	TGTGCCAGCAGCTTGGGCCGGACAGGGGGCAACAATGAGCAGTTCTTC
TRBV20-1	TRBJ1-2	NA	many	CSALLPGGAGYGYTF	TGCAGTGCGCTCCTCCCGGGGGGGGCAGGCTATGGCTACACCTTC
TRBV7-6	TRBJ2-3	TRBD2	many	CASSYLGLAGVGDTQYF	TGTGCCAGCAGCTACCTCGGACTAGCGGGGGTGGGAGATACGCAGTATTTT
TRBV3-1	TRBJ1-1	NA	NA	CASKVTLNTEAFF	TGTGCCAGCAAAGTGACACTGAACACTGAAGCTTTCTTT
TRBV27	TRBJ2-1	TRBD1	many	CASSLLRDRAVGGNEQFF	TGTGCCAGCAGTTTACTCCGGGACAGGGCAGTAGGGGGCAATGAGCAGTTCTTC
TRBV7-2	TRBJ2-4	TRBD1	many	CASSLPRGQGGGKNIQYF	TGTGCCAGCAGCTTACCCCGAGGACAGGGCGGTGGCAAAAACATTCAGTACTTC
TRBV14	TRBJ2-3	NA	many	CASSQGAADTQYF	TGTGCCAGCAGCCAAGGAGCAGCAGATACGCAGTATTTT
TRBV20-1	TRBJ2-7	NA	few	CSARGRRAGTYNEQYF	TGCAGTGCTAGAGGGAGACGTGCCGGGACCTACAATGAGCAGTACTTC
TRBV20-1	TRBJ2-7	TRBD1	few	CSARTGVVEQYF	TGCAGTGCTAGGACAGGGGTAGTCGAGCAGTACTTC
TRBV10-3	TRBJ2-1	NA	NA	CAISDQAGRDNEQFF	TGTGCCATCAGTGATCAGGCGGGGCGGGACAATGAGCAGTTCTTC
TRBV20-1	TRBJ2-5	NA	many	CSAPAAGVQETQYF	TGCAGTGCTCCAGCTGCCGGGGTTCAAGAGACCCAGTACTTC
TRBV7-9	TRBJ2-5	NA	few	CASSLGIPGNEQYF	TGTGCCAGCAGCTTGGGCATCCCAGGGAATGAGCAGTACTTC
TRBV20-1	TRBJ2-3	NA	NA	CSAPNRETDTQYF	TGCAGTGCCCCGAATAGGGAAACAGATACGCAGTATTTT
TRBV27	TRBJ2-7	TRBD1	many	CASSLSDRGGYEQYF	TGTGCCAGCAGTTTATCAGACAGGGGGGGCTACGAGCAGTACTTC
TRBV9	TRBJ1-2	NA	NA	CASNKPGANYGYTF	TGTGCCAGCAACAAACCTGGGGCCAACTATGGCTACACCTTC
TRBV5-1	TRBJ2-4	NA	many	CASSLEVGLAKNIQYF	TGCGCCAGCAGCTTGGAGGTGGGACTAGCCAAAAACATTCAGTACTTC
TRBV3-1	TRBJ2-1	TRBD1	few	CASSSRQGARSDQFF	TGTGCCAGCAGCTCTCGACAGGGGGCGAGGAGTGACCAGTTCTTC
TRBV20-1	TRBJ2-5	NA	few	CSAGHSQETQYF	TGCAGTGCCGGCCACTCACAAGAGACCCAGTACTTC
TRBV29-1	TRBJ2-2	TRBD1	NA	CSVVDPAGGTGELFF	TGCAGCGTTGTTGACCCCGCAGGGGGCACCGGGGAGCTGTTTTTT
TRBV7-2	TRBJ2-1	TRBD2	many	CASSQPGLAGGNEQFF	TGTGCCAGCAGCCAACCGGGACTAGCGGGGGGCAATGAGCAGTTCTTC
TRBV7-2	TRBJ1-6	NA	NA	CASSLNYQALVGNSPPHF	TGTGCCAGCAGCTTAAATTATCAGGCCTTGGTGGGGAATTCACCCCCCCACTTT
TRBV7-2	TRBJ2-3	TRBD2	many	CASSRGTSGGHLHTDTQYF	TGTGCCAGCAGCCGAGGGACTAGCGGGGGGCACCTACACACAGATACGCAGTATTTT
TRBV7-9	TRBJ1-2	NA	many	CASSLALGGSNYGYTF	TGTGCCAGCAGCTTAGCGCTCGGAGGGTCCAACTATGGCTACACCTTC
TRBV21-1	TRBJ2-7	NA	many	CASSTRGSRGYEQYF	TGTGCCAGCAGCACCAGAGGGAGCAGGGGGTACGAGCAGTACTTC
TRBV5-1	TRBJ1-1	NA	many	CASSATPGNTEAFF	TGCGCCAGCAGCGCCACCCCAGGGAACACTGAAGCTTTCTTT
TRBV7-2	TRBJ2-1	NA	many	CASSPGGGVYYEQFF	TGTGCCAGCAGCCCCGGGGGCGGGGTTTACTATGAGCAGTTCTTC
TRBV29-1	TRBJ1-1	TRBD1	NA	CSVEGARGHGVTEAFF	TGCAGCGTCGAGGGCGCCAGGGGGCATGGAGTAACTGAAGCTTTCTTT
TRBV18	TRBJ2-7	TRBD1	NA	CASSDSGQGTYEQYF	TGCGCCAGCTCAGACTCGGGACAGGGAACCTACGAGCAGTACTTC
TRBV30	TRBJ1-2	NA	NA	CAWNADFSYGYTF	TGTGCCTGGAACGCTGATTTCTCCTATGGCTACACCTTC
TRBV3-1	TRBJ2-5	TRBD1	many	CASSQGQGNRETQYF	TGTGCCAGCAGCCAGGGACAGGGGAACAGGGAGACCCAGTACTTC
TRBV6-1	TRBJ2-4	NA	many	CASSELTHERHRAKNIQYF	TGTGCCAGCAGTGAATTGACTCATGAAAGGCACAGAGCCAAAAACATTCAGTACTTC
TRBV5-1	TRBJ2-6	NA	many	CASSLGGTGSGANVLTF	TGCGCCAGCAGCTTGGGGGGGACCGGCTCTGGGGCCAACGTCCTGACTTTC
TRBV7-9	TRBJ2-2	NA	NA	CASSSSLAGELFF	TGTGCCAGCAGTTCAAGTCTTGCCGGGGAGCTGTTTTTT
TRBV12-3/TRBV12-4	TRBJ1-1	TRBD1	many	CASSAGQGHTEAFF	TGTGCCAGCAGTGCGGGACAGGGACACACTGAAGCTTTCTTT
TRBV4-3	TRBJ2-1	TRBD1	many	CASSHRGTGGYNEQFF	TGCGCCAGCAGCCATCGTGGGACAGGCGGCTACAATGAGCAGTTCTTC